These 2 T cell receptor beta chains were all obtained from the same sample, sequenced in a study of T cell responses to AZD1222 COVID-19 vaccine. Data came from immunoSEQ multiplex PCR; TCRdb stores just in-frame clones and leaves some out. The sample holds some 130,000 clones, around 93% seen once. The sample consisted of peripheral blood, taken 28 days after the second AZD1222 dose. The receptors stem from an adult who received the AZD1222 COVID-19 vaccine.

The chain has TRBV7-8 and TRBJ2-7; D remains ambiguous. CDR3 length equals 11 residues. The germline V and J ends were trimmed by 5 bases and 0 bases, with 2 bases remaining between them. Per germline, CDR1 SGHVS and CDR2 FQNEAQ. CDR3 protein: CASSNSYEQYF. For the CDR3, the DNA is TGTGCCAGCAGCAACTCCTACGAGCAGTACTTC.

The chain combines TRBV7-2 with TRBJ2-2, with no clear D. The CDR3 extends over 13 amino acids. Germline CDR1 SGHTA, CDR2 FQGNSA. Trimming cost V 6 bases and J 2 bases, with 7 bases left between them. The CDR3 spells CASRQQNTGELFF. The CDR3 DNA reads as TGTGCCAGCAGACAACAAAACACCGGGGAGCTGTTTTTT.